This T cell receptor (beta chain) was captured by sequencing in a study of CD8+ T cells in alopecia areata. Overall study findings and caveats: Shared TCR sequences were less clear between patients than in mice, possibly partly from HLA diversity. Lesional scalp exceeded normal scalp in clonality, especially in alopecia totalis/universalis. Resident alphabeta T-cell populations of normal skin are likewise subject to sequencing in scalp samples.

PBMCs were stained for CD3, CD4 and CD8, and CD4+ and CD8+ T cells were sorted. RNA extraction and reverse transcription yielded cDNA as sequencing template. Here immunoSEQ multiplex PCR was the method, and the copy in TCRdb shows in-frame clones only, minus some. The data contain around 97,000 clones, 55% of them singletons. This CDR3 comprises 12 residues. V shed 7 bases, J shed 15 bases, and the junction held 13 bases outside the gene matches. Germline V lookup: CDR1 SNHLY, CDR2 FYNNEI. For this clone: Its specificity is unknown.

This chain joins TRBV2 and TRBJ2-3; 7 bases fit TRBD1. The sequenced material came from CD4+ T cells sorted from blood. This clonotype originated in a human donor in good health. The CDR3 coding sequence is TGTGCCAGCAACAATTTCGGGACAGACGTCTATTTT. Translation gives CASNNFGTDVYF.